These T cell receptor beta chains were read from a single sample in a study of patients and donors after allogeneic stem cell transplantation. TCRdb re-called the RT-PCR reads through MiXCR, storing one row per CDR3 protein. The sample lists about 160,000 distinct CDR3 sequences; over 30% were seen once. Input material: blood, either unsorted or a sorted T cell fraction (not recorded which). These receptors all stem from a human donor who was either an allogeneic HSCT recipient or a stem cell or donor lymphocyte infusion donor (not recorded which). It is not recorded whose cells these are; they may come from a transplant donor. Each CDR3 is given with its conserved first and last residue. The D gene is left open where the match is weak. Size values are once, few and many counts, or a class for expanded clones, and some rows have none.

v_gene: TRBV7-2
abundance: few
j_gene: TRBJ1-5
d_gene: .
CDR3nt: TGTGCCAGCAGCCCGGACAGAAATCAGCCCCAGCATTTT
CDR3aa: CASSPDRNQPQHF

v_gene: TRBV11-2
abundance: few
j_gene: TRBJ1-6
d_gene: .
CDR3nt: TGTGCCAGCAGCTTAGATGGCGGGGGGGCGAATAATTCACCCCTCCACTTT
CDR3aa: CASSLDGGGANNSPLHF

v_gene: TRBV3-1
abundance: once
j_gene: TRBJ2-1
d_gene: .
CDR3nt: TGTGCCAGCAGCCAAATCAATGAGCAGTTCTTC
CDR3aa: CASSQINEQFF

v_gene: TRBV30
abundance: .
j_gene: TRBJ1-2
d_gene: .
CDR3nt: TGTGCCTGGTACATGGGGAGGGGGTACTATGGCTACACCTTC
CDR3aa: CAWYMGRGYYGYTF

v_gene: TRBV5-5
abundance: .
j_gene: TRBJ1-5
d_gene: .
CDR3nt: TGTGCCAGCAGCCCGGACAGTATGTTTTTAGGCAATCAGCCCCAGCATTTT
CDR3aa: CASSPDSMFLGNQPQHF

v_gene: TRBV25-1
abundance: .
j_gene: TRBJ2-5
d_gene: .
CDR3nt: TGTGCCAGCAGTGCGGCGGACGTACAAGAGACCCAGTACTTC
CDR3aa: CASSAADVQETQYF

v_gene: TRBV7-2
abundance: .
j_gene: TRBJ1-1
d_gene: .
CDR3nt: TGTGCCAGCAGCGCGAGACGGACCATGAACACTGAAGCTTTCTTT
CDR3aa: CASSARRTMNTEAFF

v_gene: TRBV3-1
abundance: .
j_gene: TRBJ2-5
d_gene: TRBD2
CDR3nt: TGTGCCAGCAGCCCCCCTGGCGGGGGATCCCAAGAGACCCAGTACTTC
CDR3aa: CASSPPGGGSQETQYF

v_gene: TRBV28
abundance: .
j_gene: TRBJ1-1
d_gene: .
CDR3nt: TGTGCCAGCAGTGAGGGGCAGCTGAACACTGAAGCTTTCTTT
CDR3aa: CASSEGQLNTEAFF

v_gene: TRBV6-5
abundance: many
j_gene: TRBJ1-2
d_gene: .
CDR3nt: TGTGCCAGCAGTCCTAGGGCAGGGGCTCGAGCTAACTATGGCTACACCTTC
CDR3aa: CASSPRAGARANYGYTF

v_gene: TRBV29-1
abundance: few
j_gene: TRBJ2-5
d_gene: .
CDR3nt: TGCAGCGTTGAAGATCAAAGAAGAGAGACCCAGTACTTC
CDR3aa: CSVEDQRRETQYF

v_gene: TRBV13
abundance: .
j_gene: TRBJ1-1
d_gene: TRBD1
CDR3nt: TGTGCCAGCAGCTTAGGCCTGGGACAGCTCATGAACACTGAAGCTTTCTTT
CDR3aa: CASSLGLGQLMNTEAFF

v_gene: TRBV24-1
abundance: .
j_gene: TRBJ2-3
d_gene: .
CDR3nt: TGTGCCACCAGTGATACTATGGGGGGAACGGATACGCAGTATTTT
CDR3aa: CATSDTMGGTDTQYF

v_gene: TRBV5-1
abundance: few
j_gene: TRBJ1-1
d_gene: .
CDR3nt: TGCGCCAGCAGCTTGGGCCAGCGGACTTTGAACACTGAAGCTTTCTTT
CDR3aa: CASSLGQRTLNTEAFF

v_gene: TRBV28
abundance: .
j_gene: TRBJ1-2
d_gene: TRBD1
CDR3nt: TGTGCCAGCACCCACGCGGCGGCAGGGGGCGCGTATGGCTACACCTTC
CDR3aa: CASTHAAAGGAYGYTF